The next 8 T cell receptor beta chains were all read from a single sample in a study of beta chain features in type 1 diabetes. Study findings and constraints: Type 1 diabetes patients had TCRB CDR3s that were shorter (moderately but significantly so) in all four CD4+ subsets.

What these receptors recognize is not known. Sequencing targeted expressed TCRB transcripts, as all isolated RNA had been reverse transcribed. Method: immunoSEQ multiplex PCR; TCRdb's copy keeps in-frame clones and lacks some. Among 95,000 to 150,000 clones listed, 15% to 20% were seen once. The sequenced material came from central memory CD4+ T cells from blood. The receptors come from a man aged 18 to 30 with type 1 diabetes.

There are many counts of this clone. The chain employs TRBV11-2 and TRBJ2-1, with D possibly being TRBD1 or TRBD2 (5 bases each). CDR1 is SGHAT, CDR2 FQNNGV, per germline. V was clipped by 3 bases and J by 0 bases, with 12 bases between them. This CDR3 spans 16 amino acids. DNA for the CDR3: TGTGCCAGCAGCTTGTTTATGGGGGACTCCTACAATGAGCAGTTCTTC. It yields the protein CASSLFMGDSYNEQFF.

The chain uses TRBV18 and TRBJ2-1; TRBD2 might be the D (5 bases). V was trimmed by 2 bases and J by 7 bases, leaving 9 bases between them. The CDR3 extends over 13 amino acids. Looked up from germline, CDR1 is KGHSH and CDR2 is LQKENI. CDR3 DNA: TGTGCCAGCTCACCAGGGAGTAGTAATGAGCAGTTCTTC. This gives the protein CASSPGSSNEQFF.

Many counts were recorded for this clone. CDR3 DNA: TGTGCCAGCATCCCCGGGACAGGGGGCACTGAAGCTTTCTTT. Its protein is CASIPGTGGTEAFF. V usage is TRBV5-6 and J usage is TRBJ1-1, with 11 nucleotides matching TRBD1. Germline V gene data show CDR1 as SGHDT and CDR2 as YYEEEE. V shed 6 bases and J 4 bases; nucleotides not matched to a gene: 5. The CDR3 has 14 residues. The full variable domain, with the rest looked up from reference TRBV5-6 and TRBJ1-1, is DAGVTQSPTHLIKTRGQQVTLRCSPKSGHDTVSWYQQALGQGPQFIFQYYEEEERQRGNFPDRFSGHQFPNYSSELNVNALLLGDSALYLCASIPGTGGTEAFFGQGTRLTVV.

The CDR3 DNA reads as TGCGCCAGCAGCTTGGCCGGAAGGTCGGGGGCGGCAGATACGCAGTATTTT. Translated, it gives CASSLAGRSGAADTQYF. V usage is TRBV5-1 and J usage is TRBJ2-3, with D perhaps TRBD1 or TRBD2 (6 bases each). The ends were cut back, 0 bases at V and 4 bases at J, with 18 bases in the middle. In germline, CDR1 is SGHRS, CDR2 YFSETQ. CDR3 size: 17 residues.

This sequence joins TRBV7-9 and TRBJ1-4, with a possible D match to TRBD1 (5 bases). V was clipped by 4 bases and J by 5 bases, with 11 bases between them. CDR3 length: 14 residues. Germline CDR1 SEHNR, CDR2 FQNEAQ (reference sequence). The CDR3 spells CASSSRQTNEKLFF. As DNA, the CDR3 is TGTGCCAGCAGCTCTCGACAGACAAATGAAAAACTGTTTTTT.

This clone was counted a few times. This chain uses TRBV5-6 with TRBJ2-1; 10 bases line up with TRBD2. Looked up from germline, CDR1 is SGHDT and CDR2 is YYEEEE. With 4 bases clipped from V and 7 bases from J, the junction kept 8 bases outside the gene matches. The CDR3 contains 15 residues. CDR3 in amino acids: CASSLSSGSGNEQFF. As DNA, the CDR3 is TGTGCCAGCAGCCTGTCTAGCGGGAGTGGGAATGAGCAGTTCTTC.

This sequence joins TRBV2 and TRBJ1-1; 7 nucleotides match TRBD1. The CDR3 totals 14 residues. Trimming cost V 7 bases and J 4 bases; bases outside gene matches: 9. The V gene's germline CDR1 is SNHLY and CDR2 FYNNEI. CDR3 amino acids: CASTTQGGSTEAFF. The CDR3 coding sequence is TGTGCCAGCACCACCCAGGGGGGGAGCACTGAAGCTTTCTTT.

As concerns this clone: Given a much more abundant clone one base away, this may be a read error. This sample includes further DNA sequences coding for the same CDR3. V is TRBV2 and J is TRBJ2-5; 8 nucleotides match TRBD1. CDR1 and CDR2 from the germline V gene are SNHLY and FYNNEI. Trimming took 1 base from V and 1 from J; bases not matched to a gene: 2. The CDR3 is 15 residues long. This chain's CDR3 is CASSEGTGRQETQYF. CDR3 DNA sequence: TGTGCCAGCAGTGAAGGGACAGGGCGCCAAGAGACCCAGTACTTC.